The present T cell receptor beta chain was sequenced within a study of CD8 T cells in Susac syndrome. The sequenced target, TCR beta, came from blood CD8+ and CD4+ T cells. Reverse transcription of 0.5 to 1 ug RNA was performed with random hexamers. Amplification of TCR beta CDR3 was carried out by immunoSEQ multiplex PCR, which covered 54 Vbeta and 13 Jbeta segments. TCRdb fed the immunoSEQ multiplex PCR reads into MiXCR, producing one record per CDR3 protein. The repertoire holds approximately 180,000 distinct CDR3 sequences, with around 95% as singletons. Germline assignment: CDR1 GTSNPN and CDR2 SVGIG (reference sequence). The junction had 17 bases not matched to a gene; V was cut back by 0 bases and J by 1 base. CDR3 length: 19 amino acids.

This chain links TRBV30 with TRBJ2-7, with 8 bases lining up with TRBD1. This sequence was found in a human donor with multiple sclerosis. The sample comprised CD4+ T cells from PBMCs. The DNA for the CDR3 is TGTGCCTGGAGTGTTTGGCTGGGGCGGGCTGGGGACAGGTCCTACGAGCAGTACTTC. This translates into CAWSVWLGRAGDRSYEQYF.